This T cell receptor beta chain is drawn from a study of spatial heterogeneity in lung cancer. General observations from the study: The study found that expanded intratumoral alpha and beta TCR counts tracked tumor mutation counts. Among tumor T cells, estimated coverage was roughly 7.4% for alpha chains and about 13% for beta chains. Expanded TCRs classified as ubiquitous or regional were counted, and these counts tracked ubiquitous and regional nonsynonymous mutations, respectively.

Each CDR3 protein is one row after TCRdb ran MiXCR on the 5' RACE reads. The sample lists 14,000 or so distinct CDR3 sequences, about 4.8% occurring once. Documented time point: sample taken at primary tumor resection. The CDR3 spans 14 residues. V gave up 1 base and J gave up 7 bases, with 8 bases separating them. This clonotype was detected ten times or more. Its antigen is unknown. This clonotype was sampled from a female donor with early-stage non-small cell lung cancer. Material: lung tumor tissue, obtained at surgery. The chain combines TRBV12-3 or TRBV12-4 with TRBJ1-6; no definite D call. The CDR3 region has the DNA TGTGCCAGCAGTTTAGTGGCCGGAAATTCACCCCTCCACTTT. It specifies CASSLVAGNSPLHF.